This T cell receptor beta chain was captured by sequencing in a study of T-cell reconstitution after alpha-beta-depleted transplantation in children listed by TCRdb under 2016. At the level of the whole study: The study quantitatively tracked T-cell immune reconstitution after TCRalphabeta/CD19-depleted allogeneic hematopoietic cell transplantation in children using TCR repertoire profiling. Summary of the overall study and its limitations: The high TCRbeta diversity at day 60 in some patients was ascribed to recipient T cells and intrathymic progenitors that had survived conditioning. Hyperexpanded clone frequencies declined over subsequent months; after one year, T-cell counts and TCRbeta diversity were mostly attributed to newly produced T cells. The apparently early recovery of alphabetaT-cell counts about two months after transplant reportedly depended on only several hundred rapidly expanded clones that came from non-depleted graft cells.

Per the publication, the treatment or condition label means: allogeneic hematopoietic cell transplantation with graft depleted of TCRalphabeta T cells and CD19 B cells. The children who served as transplant recipients had been given grafts of TCRalphabeta/CD19-depleted allogeneic hematopoietic cells. Library creation used PCR. The data were produced on an Illumina HiSeq 2500. TCR libraries were prepared with molecular barcoding, using unique molecular identifiers to normalize TCRbeta repertoire quantification. TCRdb itself trimmed the public reads at Q25 with fastp, ran MiXCR and retained productive beta chains. Identical CDR3 proteins give one entry, which carries the most common genes and DNA. The table for this sample lists around 450,000 distinct CDR3 sequences; around 16% of them were counted only once. 29% of the sample belongs to the ten largest clones. This clonotype was seen a handful of times. There is no known antigen for this receptor. Nothing much larger sits one base from this clone, and base qualities are not available.

The clonotype comes from a boy under three years old who had a stem cell transplant for Wiskott-Aldrich syndrome, so the T cells may come from the graft donor. The input for sequencing was PBMCs, mostly from graft donor cells, taken 360 days after TCRalphabeta/CD19-depleted stem cell transplant.

The DNA sequence is given as TGTGCCACCAGTGATTTTTCGGGACAAGTAGGAGAGACCCAGTACTTC. Its coded protein is CATSDFSGQVGETQYF. The sequence joins TRBV24-1 to TRBJ2-5, with a weak D call of TRBD1 (6 bases match). Trimming removed 1 base from V and 4 bases from J, leaving 15 bases between the germline ends. The CDR3 runs 16 amino acids, cysteine and phenylalanine included. Only the CDR3 part of the read is kept: 48 bases, read in frame from the first base. The germline V gene sets CDR1 to KGHDR and CDR2 to SFDVKD.